Below, 30 T cell receptor beta chains from the same sample are listed, as sequenced in a study of regulatory T cells in long-lasting Graves disease. The time point here: newly diagnosed GD, antithyroid drugs for less than 3 months. Making the TCR library involved RNA that had been extracted from PBMCs. Relying on iRepertoire HTBI primers and Arm-PCR of CDR3 regions, the team built TCR beta libraries. From the multiplex PCR reads, TCRdb called clonotypes with MiXCR, one entry per CDR3 protein. This sample has 680,000 or so distinct CDR3 sequences, with around 17% found just once. These data were also filed under a second study, of T cells in Graves' hyperthyroidism and ophthalmopathy.

The sequences come from peripheral blood mononuclear cells (PBMCs), collected at new diagnosis, from a patient treated with antithyroid drugs. The receptors stem from a woman aged 30 to 39 with Graves disease.

The chain links TRBV10-2 to TRBJ2-1; 11 bases map to TRBD2. J lost 5 bases, V lost 6 bases, and 6 bases had no gene match. The CDR3 totals 15 residues. CDR1 WSHSY and CDR2 SAAADI come from the germline V gene. The CDR3 DNA reads as TGCGCCAGCAGGGTAGCGGGAGGGCCTAACAATGAGCAGTTCTTC. It encodes CASRVAGGPNNEQFF.

This clonotype was picked up many times. CDR3 residues: CASSYGTDYEYGYTF. The CDR3 nucleotides are TGTGCCAGCAGTTATGGGACAGATTACGAGTATGGCTACACCTTC. The chain recombines TRBV6-5 with TRBJ1-2; 7 bases align to TRBD1. CDR1 is MNHEY, CDR2 SVGAGI, per germline. The CDR3 loop spans 15 amino acids. Trimming took 3 bases from V and 5 from J; bases not matched to a gene: 9.

A few counts support this clonotype. V and J are TRBV20-1 and TRBJ2-1, with a weak D call TRBD2 (5 bases). V shed 7 bases and J shed 5 bases, with 12 bases lying between them. The length of the CDR3 is 12 residues. Germline CDR1 and CDR2: DFQATT and SNEGSKA (reference sequence). CDR3 DNA sequence: TGCAGTGGAACGAACGGGAACAATGAGCAGTTCTTC. Amino acid sequence: CSGTNGNNEQFF.

This clonotype has only a few counts. This chain joins TRBV9 and TRBJ2-3, with no clear D. The CDR3 runs to 12 residues. Germline V gene data show CDR1 as SGDLS and CDR2 as YYNGEE. V gave up 2 bases and J gave up 5 bases, with 6 bases separating them. The CDR3 loop is CASSVNKDTQYF. The CDR3, as DNA: TGTGCCAGCAGCGTCAATAAAGATACGCAGTATTTT.

The J gene is TRBJ2-1, the V gene TRBV6-1; the D gene is possibly TRBD2 (5 bases). Germline lookup yields CDR1 MNHNS and CDR2 SASEGT. Trimming pared 4 bases from V and 0 bases from J, leaving 13 bases between. The CDR3 is 16 residues long. Here the CDR3 DNA reads TGTGCCAGCAGTGTTAGCGTTCCAAGCTCCTACAATGAGCAGTTCTTC. Its protein product is CASSVSVPSSYNEQFF.

This clonotype was recorded at least ten times. The CDR3 nucleotides read TGTGCCAGCAGTTTACAAAGGGGGCAAGAGACCCAGTACTTC. Protein sequence: CASSLQRGQETQYF. The J gene is TRBJ2-5, the V gene TRBV28, with a possible D match to TRBD1 (6 bases). V was cut by 2 bases and J by 2 bases, with 9 bases left in between. The CDR3 is 14 amino acids. Germline V gene lookup returns CDR1 MDHEN and CDR2 SYDVKM.

The gene calls are TRBV5-1 and TRBJ2-5; the D is unclear. V dropped 4 bases and J dropped 1 base, with 8 bases sitting between them. Looked up from germline, CDR1 is SGHRS and CDR2 is YFSETQ. The CDR3 contains 13 residues. CDR3 nucleotide sequence: TGCGCCAGCAGCCCTGCGATCCAAGAGACCCAGTACTTC. It codes for CASSPAIQETQYF.

This clonotype was counted between two and nine times. The chain is built from TRBV20-1 and TRBJ2-3, with 8 bases that match TRBD2. V lost 1 base to trimming and J lost 2 bases; unmatched junction nucleotides: 11. Germline CDR1 is DFQATT and CDR2 is SNEGSKA (reference sequence). CDR3 length: 17 residues. In DNA form, the CDR3 reads TGCAGTGCTAGAGGTAGTGACGGGAGGGCTTACACAGATACGCAGTATTTT. Translating gives CSARGSDGRAYTDTQYF.

This clonotype was seen a few times. V gene TRBV9 combines with J gene TRBJ2-5; possibly TRBD2 for D (6 bases). The germline V gene has CDR1 SGDLS and CDR2 YYNGEE. V was shortened by 0 bases and J by 5 bases, with 11 bases between the two germline ends. This CDR3 is 14 amino acids long. The CDR3 sequence is CASSVEGAGETQYF. In nucleotides, the CDR3 is TGTGCCAGCAGCGTAGAAGGAGCGGGCGAGACCCAGTACTTC.

This clonotype was found many times. The chain recombines TRBV7-3 with TRBJ1-1; tentatively, D is TRBD1 (6 bases). Deletions cut 5 bases from V and 1 base from J, with 20 bases between. There are 17 residues in the CDR3. In germline, CDR1 is SGHTA, CDR2 FQGTGA. The CDR3 sequence: CASSPTSTGTRNTEAFF. The CDR3 DNA sequence: TGTGCCAGCAGCCCAACCTCTACCGGGACAAGGAACACTGAAGCTTTCTTT.

V is TRBV28 and J is TRBJ1-1; D uncertain. Germline lookup yields CDR1 MDHEN and CDR2 SYDVKM. The CDR3 spans 16 residues. Trimming stripped 4 bases from V and 5 bases from J, with 20 bases between. The CDR3 spells CASSSPSPILTTEAFF. CDR3 in DNA: TGTGCCAGCAGTTCCCCATCCCCCATTTTGACGACTGAAGCTTTCTTT.

This clonotype was seen ten or more times. This chain uses TRBV2 with TRBJ1-1; unclear D gene. The V gene's germline CDR1 is SNHLY and CDR2 FYNNEI. V dropped 3 bases and J dropped 6 bases, with 11 bases sitting between them. This CDR3 is built from 13 residues. In nucleotides, the CDR3 is TGTGCCAGCAGTGAGGTGGGTGTCGCTGAAGCTTTCTTT. It codes for CASSEVGVAEAFF.

This clonotype appeared many times. An end of the junction does not agree with germline; a read error may underlie this. The gene calls are TRBV7-7 and TRBJ1-1; a weak D match, TRBD1 (6 bases). Germline V gives CDR1 SSHAT, CDR2 FNYEAQ (reference sequence). This CDR3 has 19 residues. The CDR3 DNA reads TGTGCTAGCAGCTTGGCTACAGGGACCGATATCCGTTGGAACACTGAAGCTTTCTTT. This gives the protein CASSLATGTDIRWNTEAFF.

This clonotype was seen at least ten times. The chain employs TRBV12-3 or TRBV12-4 and TRBJ1-1, with TRBD1 matching 9 bases. The V segment lost 5 bases and the J segment 5 bases; nucleotides outside the gene matches: 12. This CDR3 is built from 16 residues. The CDR3 region has the DNA TGTGCCAGCAGTCCCCAACCCGGGACAGGGTATACTGAAGCTTTCTTT. Its protein product is CASSPQPGTGYTEAFF.

In regard to this clonotype: One junction end does not reproduce the germline sequence, and a read error may be involved. This chain joins TRBV2 and TRBJ2-3; 7 bases line up with TRBD1. The CDR3 extends over 16 amino acids. Germline loops: CDR1 SNHLY, CDR2 FYNNEI. CDR3 sequence: CASSRNRGSSTDTQYF. The CDR3 DNA reads TGCGCCAGCAGCCGGAACAGGGGATCCAGTACAGATACGCAGTATTTT.

The rearrangement links TRBV29-1 to TRBJ2-1; TRBD2 aligns across 13 bases. Germline CDR1 reads SQVTM; CDR2 reads ANQGSEA. This CDR3 has 14 residues. Germline trimming cut 5 bases from V and 5 bases from J; bases unmatched to any gene: 3. CDR3 loop: CSVRTSGGHNEQFF. The CDR3, as DNA: TGCAGCGTTAGGACTAGCGGGGGACACAATGAGCAGTTCTTC.

The chain uses TRBV7-9 and TRBJ2-3; no reliable D call. V was cut by 1 base and J by 0 bases, with 8 bases left in between. Germline loops: CDR1 SEHNR, CDR2 FQNEAQ (reference sequence). The length of the CDR3 is 15 residues. The CDR3 DNA sequence: TGTGCCAGCAGCTTAGTTGGTCCAAGCACAGATACGCAGTATTTT. It is translated as CASSLVGPSTDTQYF.

Details on this clonotype: A much larger clone differs from this one at a single base, so this may be a read error. The CDR3 DNA reads as TGTGACAGCAGTTTTGTGCGGGGATCCAATGAGCAGTTCTTC. Protein sequence: CDSSFVRGSNEQFF. The chain uses TRBV6-2 or TRBV6-3 and TRBJ2-1, with D possibly TRBD2 on 6 matching bases. CDR3 length: 14 residues. Germline CDR1 and CDR2: MNHEY and SVGEGT.

This clonotype has just a few counts. This chain joins TRBV19 and TRBJ1-2; 11 bases map to TRBD1. The CDR3 extends over 16 amino acids. Trimming took 5 bases from V and 3 from J; bases not matched to a gene: 8. CDR1 and CDR2 (germline): LNHDA, SQIVND (reference sequence). The CDR3 protein is CASSVLPGQGDYGYTF. The CDR3 region has the DNA TGTGCCAGTAGTGTCTTGCCGGGACAGGGGGACTATGGCTACACCTTC.

This clonotype was observed a few times. The chain recombines TRBV20-1 with TRBJ2-7, with 10 bases identical to TRBD2. There are 15 residues in the CDR3. The trim removed 4 bases at V and 2 bases at J, leaving 8 bases unmatched. Germline V gene sequence: CDR1 DFQATT, CDR2 SNEGSKA (reference sequence). CDR3 sequence (DNA): TGCAGTGCTAAGCTCCTAGCGGGAGTCCCCTACGAGCAGTACTTC. This translates into CSAKLLAGVPYEQYF.

This clonotype was seen many times. The chain uses TRBV28 and TRBJ2-7, with D maybe TRBD2 (5 bases). The CDR3 is made up of 12 amino acids. Deletions cut 6 bases from V and 2 bases from J, with 8 bases between. The germline V gene has CDR1 MDHEN and CDR2 SYDVKM. The CDR3 loop is CASRLAPYEQYF. The DNA of the CDR3 is TGTGCCAGCAGGCTAGCCCCCTACGAGCAGTACTTC.

J is TRBJ1-6 and V is TRBV7-6; 7 nucleotides agree with TRBD1. Germline V lookup: CDR1 SGHVS, CDR2 FNYEAQ. CDR3 length: 23 amino acids. The V segment lost 2 bases and the J segment 1 base; nucleotides outside the gene matches: 23. CDR3 DNA sequence: TGTGCCAGCAGCTTAATTTTCCGGGGGTCAGGAGGGGGCAGGATTTCCTATAATTCACCCCTCCACTTT. Amino acid sequence: CASSLIFRGSGGGRISYNSPLHF.

The chain recombines TRBV9 with TRBJ2-5; the match to TRBD2 covers 12 bases. J was trimmed by 7 bases and V by 0 bases; bases with no gene match: 7. CDR3 length equals 16 residues. Germline CDR1 and CDR2: SGDLS and YYNGEE. CDR3 bases: TGTGCCAGCAGCGTAGTGGGACTAGCGGGTCTGGGGACCCAGTACTTC. Its translation is CASSVVGLAGLGTQYF.

This clonotype was detected only a few times. The conserved final phenylalanine or tryptophan is absent from the CDR3, which likely points to a read error. V is TRBV2 and J is TRBJ1-1; D possibly corresponds to TRBD1 (5 bases). This CDR3 region has 12 residues. V was trimmed by 4 bases and J by 6 bases, leaving 9 bases between them. The germline gives CDR1 SNHLY, CDR2 FYNNEI. CDR3 amino acids: CASSGVGPEAFS. In nucleotides, the CDR3 is TGTGCCAGCAGTGGAGTGGGGCCTGAAGCTTTCTCT.

This clonotype was seen more than once but under ten times. The J gene is TRBJ1-1, the V gene TRBV12-3 or TRBV12-4; D is undetermined. The germline V and J ends were trimmed by 8 bases and 2 bases, with 12 bases remaining between them. The CDR3 runs to 13 residues. The CDR3 sequence is CASQPGINTEAFF. The CDR3 region has the DNA TGTGCCAGCCAACCCGGGATAAACACTGAAGCTTTCTTT.

The chain recombines TRBV20-1 with TRBJ2-7, with D perhaps TRBD2 (5 bases). The CDR3 loop spans 15 amino acids. V gave up 3 bases and J gave up 3 bases, with 18 bases separating them. Germline CDR1 DFQATT, CDR2 SNEGSKA (reference sequence). The CDR3 loop reads CSASPMRRANYEQYF. For the CDR3, the DNA is TGCAGTGCTAGTCCCATGAGGCGGGCGAACTACGAGCAGTACTTC.

The chain employs TRBV9 and TRBJ2-7, with TRBD1 matching over 7 bases. Germline loops: CDR1 SGDLS, CDR2 YYNGEE. Trimming cost V 4 bases and J 3 bases; bases outside gene matches: 10. The CDR3 has 15 amino acids. This chain's CDR3 is CASSPSGTAYYEQYF. For the CDR3, the DNA is TGTGCCAGCAGCCCCTCCGGGACAGCTTACTACGAGCAGTACTTC.

This clonotype has at least ten counts. CDR3 region: CASSLEAYGYTF. CDR3 bases: TGTGCCAGCAGCTTGGAAGCATATGGCTACACCTTC. The chain links TRBV5-6 to TRBJ1-2; D is undetermined. V lost 0 bases to trimming and J lost 5 bases, with 5 bases between them. The CDR3 length is 12 residues. Germline CDR1 is SGHDT and CDR2 is YYEEEE. Drawing the rest from reference TRBV5-6 and TRBJ1-2, the complete variable domain is DAGVTQSPTHLIKTRGQQVTLRCSPKSGHDTVSWYQQALGQGPQFIFQYYEEEERQRGNFPDRFSGHQFPNYSSELNVNALLLGDSALYLCASSLEAYGYTFGSGTRLTVV.

This clonotype was detected many times. V usage is TRBV10-3 and J usage is TRBJ2-5, with 9 bases matching TRBD2. Germline assignment: CDR1 ENHRY and CDR2 SYGVKD. Germline trimming cut 4 bases from V and 3 bases from J; bases unmatched to any gene: 3. CDR3 length: 14 amino acids. CDR3 residues: CAISASGRKETQYF. The CDR3 bases are TGTGCCATCAGTGCCAGCGGGAGGAAAGAGACCCAGTACTTC.

This clonotype has more than one count but fewer than ten. The chain employs TRBV6-2 or TRBV6-3 and TRBJ2-5, with TRBD1 matching 7 bases. The CDR3 runs 15 residues. The V segment lost 5 bases and the J segment 4 bases; nucleotides outside the gene matches: 10. Germline CDR1 and CDR2: MNHEY and SVGEGT. CDR3 in amino acids: CASSEQLGGGETQYF. CDR3 coding DNA: TGTGCCAGCAGTGAACAGTTAGGGGGCGGAGAGACCCAGTACTTC.